This T cell receptor (beta chain) was profiled in a study of blood T cell repertoires in COVID-19. Germline CDR1 SGHRS, CDR2 YFSETQ. Trimming pared 3 bases from V and 7 bases from J, leaving 14 bases between. The CDR3 consists of 14 residues. Source study methods: The authors estimated nucleated cell counts from reference gene primer amplification. The table came from immunoSEQ multiplex PCR; TCRdb's copy has only in-frame clones and leaves some out. D and trimming come from the DNA, and the V and J calls and clone size come from that table. The table shows fewer than 250,000 clones, with more than 85% occurring only once. At least ten counts were recorded for this clone. The same CDR3 is also encoded by other DNA sequences in this sample.

This TCR derives from a man aged 60-69 years with COVID-19, enrolled during active disease. The V gene is TRBV5-1, the J gene TRBJ2-1, with D possibly TRBD1 on 6 matching bases. Sample: peripheral blood. CDR3 loop: CASSWLQGSNEQFF. The CDR3, as DNA: TGCGCCAGCAGCTGGTTACAGGGATCGAATGAGCAGTTCTTC.